This is a list of T cell receptor beta chains from one sample in a study of blood T cell repertoires in COVID-19. The repertoire was sequenced with immunoSEQ multiplex PCR; TCRdb's copy has only in-frame clones and lacks some. The top ten hold over 9.5% of the sample, which has more than 300,000 clones, around 87% seen once. Input material: peripheral blood. The receptors shown here come from a woman in her 30s with COVID-19, enrolled during active disease. CDR3s include the opening cysteine and the closing phenylalanine or tryptophan. A D gene is named only where the DNA matches it firmly. Clone size is not always given. Where it is, it says once, few, many or a class for expanded clones.

clone_size	d_call	v_call	j_call	cdr3_nt	cdr3_aa
NA	NA	TRBV29-1	TRBJ2-1	TGCAGCGTTATCCCGGGACTCTACAATGAGCAGTTCTTC	CSVIPGLYNEQFF
NA	NA	TRBV27	TRBJ1-1	TGTGCCAGCCAGGGGACGGCGAACACTGAAGCTTTCTTT	CASQGTANTEAFF
few	TRBD1	TRBV5-1	TRBJ2-1	TGCGCCAGCAGCTTCAGGACAGGGGACAATGAGCAGTTCTTC	CASSFRTGDNEQFF
NA	TRBD2	TRBV7-3	TRBJ2-3	TGTGCCAGCAGCTCAGCGGGAGTTACAGATACGCAGTATTTT	CASSSAGVTDTQYF
NA	NA	TRBV6-2/TRBV6-3	TRBJ1-5	TGTGCCAGCAGTTCCATACAGGGACCAGGCAATCAGCCCCAGCATTTT	CASSSIQGPGNQPQHF
NA	NA	TRBV5-1	TRBJ1-3	TGCGCCAGCCAAATCGGGATTCCGGGGGGTACCTCTGGAAACACCATATATTTT	CASQIGIPGGTSGNTIYF
NA	TRBD1	TRBV30	TRBJ2-7	TGTGCCTGCCGGGACAGGGCCCTCGAGCAGTACTTC	CACRDRALEQYF
NA	TRBD2	TRBV28	TRBJ2-7	TGTGCCATCACCCAAGGGGCGGGAGGGCCCTACGAGCAGTACTTC	CAITQGAGGPYEQYF
NA	NA	TRBV29-1	TRBJ2-7	TGCAGCGTTGCGGGGAACGAGCAGTACTTC	CSVAGNEQYF
once	TRBD1	TRBV19	TRBJ2-1	TGTGCCAGTAGTGGGCGCGGGACAGGGTCCTACAATGAGCAGTTCTTC	CASSGRGTGSYNEQFF
NA	TRBD2	TRBV9	TRBJ2-7	TGTGCCAGCAGCGGAACTAGCGGCTCCTACGAGCAGTACTTC	CASSGTSGSYEQYF
NA	TRBD1	TRBV18	TRBJ1-1	TGTGCCAGCTCAGGGACAGGGGGTAACACTGAAGCTTTCTTT	CASSGTGGNTEAFF
once	NA	TRBV25-1	TRBJ2-7	TGTGCCAGCAGTGAGGCCAGAACCTACGAGCAGTACTTC	CASSEARTYEQYF
NA	TRBD1	TRBV2	TRBJ2-1	TGTGCCAGCGGCAGGGACAGGGGGAACCACAATGAGCAGTTCTTC	CASGRDRGNHNEQFF
NA	NA	TRBV27	TRBJ1-5	TGTGCCAGCAGTACCTTGTCAGGGGACGGTAGCAATCAGCCCCAGCATTTT	CASSTLSGDGSNQPQHF
once	NA	TRBV28	TRBJ1-5	TGTGCCAGCAGTTATTCGGGGAAGGGCAATCAGCCCCAGCATTTT	CASSYSGKGNQPQHF
NA	TRBD1	TRBV11-2	TRBJ1-6	TGTGCCAGCAGCTTAGCAGGGGGAGTTGGTTCACCCCTCCACTTT	CASSLAGGVGSPLHF
NA	NA	TRBV21-1	TRBJ1-1	TGTGCCAGCACAGGGGTAGGGACTGAAGCTTTCTTT	CASTGVGTEAFF
many	NA	TRBV2	TRBJ2-1	TGTGCCAGCGGAAGACTAAAAAATGAGCAGTTCTTC	CASGRLKNEQFF
NA	NA	TRBV5-4	TRBJ2-1	TGTGCCAGCAGGCCAGCTGGGGGCGGCAATGAGCAGTTCTTC	CASRPAGGGNEQFF
NA	TRBD2	TRBV23-1	TRBJ2-1	TGCGCCAGCAGTCAATCCCGACTAGCGAATTACAATGAGCAGTTCTTC	CASSQSRLANYNEQFF
once	TRBD2	TRBV3-1/TRBV3-2	TRBJ2-1	TGTGCCAGCAGCCTCGGGACTAGCGGGATCAATGAGCAGTTCTTC	CASSLGTSGINEQFF
few	TRBD1	TRBV6-5	TRBJ2-3	TGTGCCGGGACAGGGGCCACAGATACGCAGTATTTT	CAGTGATDTQYF
NA	NA	TRBV27	TRBJ2-2	TGTGCCAGCAGTTTCATCAGCGGGGAGCTGTTTTTT	CASSFISGELFF
NA	NA	TRBV5-1	TRBJ2-7	TGCGCCAGCAGCTTTAGTATCGTAGGGGACTCCTACGAGCAGTACTTC	CASSFSIVGDSYEQYF
NA	NA	TRBV4-1	TRBJ1-2	TGCGCCAGCAGCCAAGCCCCGGGAGTCCAGGGCTATGGCTACACCTTC	CASSQAPGVQGYGYTF
NA	TRBD2	TRBV6-6	TRBJ2-7	TGTGCCAGCAGCCCCCCCTTAGCGGGAGTCCACGAGCAGTACTTC	CASSPPLAGVHEQYF
few	NA	TRBV10-3	TRBJ2-7	TGTGCCATCAGCGGCGGATCGTACGAGCAGTACTTC	CAISGGSYEQYF
once	NA	TRBV10-3	TRBJ2-7	TGTGCCATCAGTTGGGACTCCGCCTACGAGCAGTACTTC	CAISWDSAYEQYF
NA	TRBD2	TRBV2	TRBJ2-1	TGTGCCAGCAGTGAAGCGGGGGGCGGCGGGAGGGGTCCAAATGAGCAGTTCTTC	CASSEAGGGGRGPNEQFF
few	TRBD2	TRBV5-1	TRBJ2-5	TGCGCCAGCAGCTTGGCACTAGCGGGAGGTCAAGAGACCCAGTACTTC	CASSLALAGGQETQYF
NA	TRBD1	TRBV18	TRBJ2-4	TGTGCCAGCTCCCTCGGGACAGCCCTAGCCAAAAACATTCAGTACTTC	CASSLGTALAKNIQYF
NA	NA	TRBV4-1	TRBJ2-1	TGCGCCAGCAGCCAAGATCGAGCTAGCATCTACAATGAGCAGTTCTTC	CASSQDRASIYNEQFF
NA	TRBD1	TRBV11-2	TRBJ1-2	TGTGCCAGCAGCTCCGTAAGACAGGGAGCCTACTATGGCTACACCTTC	CASSSVRQGAYYGYTF
NA	NA	TRBV11-2	TRBJ2-3	TGTGCGAGCAGCTTCGGGCGGACTAGCACAGATACGCAGTATTTT	CASSFGRTSTDTQYF